Following are 4 T cell receptor beta chains from one sample sequenced in a study of T cells in localized non-small cell lung cancer. Profiled with immunoSEQ multiplex PCR; TCRdb holds only in-frame clones, not every one. In the table there are tens of thousands of clones, 83% of which are singletons. The sequencing here drew on PBMCs, taken before any cancer treatment. The source of these receptors is a man aged 35 to 69 with stage II lung adenocarcinoma.

The genes are TRBV30 and TRBJ2-2; TRBD1 or TRBD2 may be the D gene (6 bases each). The CDR3 loop spans 14 amino acids. Germline V CDR1 and CDR2: GTSNPN, SVGIG (reference sequence). Trimming cost V 3 bases and J 1 base, with 9 bases left between them. CDR3 in amino acids: CAWRGGGNTGELFF. CDR3 nucleotide sequence: TGTGCCTGGAGAGGAGGGGGGAACACCGGGGAGCTGTTTTTT.

The J gene is TRBJ2-5, the V gene TRBV6-6; unclear D gene. Germline V gene sequence: CDR1 MNHNY, CDR2 SVGAGI (reference sequence). V gave up 5 bases and J gave up 3 bases, with 7 bases separating them. There are 12 residues in the CDR3. The CDR3 protein is CASSVTEETQYF. DNA of the CDR3: TGTGCCAGCAGTGTCACTGAAGAGACCCAGTACTTC.

The chain carries TRBV29-1 and TRBJ2-7; the D is unclear. The CDR3 has 13 residues. Germline V gives CDR1 SQVTM, CDR2 ANQGSEA. V shed 6 bases and J shed 5 bases, with 17 bases lying between them. The CDR3 loop is CSVVSFGNNEQYF. CDR3 coding DNA: TGCAGCGTGGTCTCCTTTGGGAACAACGAGCAGTACTTC.

V gene TRBV19 combines with J gene TRBJ2-7; possibly TRBD1 for D (5 bases). CDR1 is LNHDA, CDR2 SQIVND, per germline (reference sequence). Trimming cost V 6 bases and J 0 bases, with 9 bases left between them. This CDR3 region has 13 residues. The CDR3 spells CASRRGSSYEQYF. The CDR3 DNA is TGTGCCAGTAGAAGGGGCAGCTCCTACGAGCAGTACTTC.